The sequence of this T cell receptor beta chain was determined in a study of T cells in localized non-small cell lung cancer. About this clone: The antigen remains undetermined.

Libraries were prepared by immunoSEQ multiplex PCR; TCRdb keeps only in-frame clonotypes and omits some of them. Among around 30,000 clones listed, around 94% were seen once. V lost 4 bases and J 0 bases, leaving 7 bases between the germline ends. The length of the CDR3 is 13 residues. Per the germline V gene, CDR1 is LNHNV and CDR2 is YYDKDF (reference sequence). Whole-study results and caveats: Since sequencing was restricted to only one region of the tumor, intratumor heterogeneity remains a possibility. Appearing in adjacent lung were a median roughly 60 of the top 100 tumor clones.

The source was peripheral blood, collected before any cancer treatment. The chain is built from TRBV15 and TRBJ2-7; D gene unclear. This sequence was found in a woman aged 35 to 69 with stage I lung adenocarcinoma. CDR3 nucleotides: TGTGCCACCAGCACCCCGGACTCCTACGAGCAGTACTTC. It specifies CATSTPDSYEQYF.